The clone carrying this T cell receptor (beta chain) was recorded only once. Antigen specificity is unknown. Germline assignment: CDR1 MNHEY and CDR2 SMNVEV (reference sequence). Trimming at V came to 3 bases and at J to 7 bases, leaving 15 bases not matched to a gene. The CDR3 is made up of 17 amino acids. This sample stems from a study of cytomegalovirus exposure and HLA in healthy donors. Overall study: A data release that came early held about 89 million unique TCRs from HLA-typed donors. Study findings and constraints: A later look showed TCR association rates differing by HLA locus, highest for DRB1 and lowest for HLA-C.

PCR involved 60 Vbeta and 13 Jbeta primers. Assay used: immunoSEQ multiplex PCR; TCRdb lists only in-frame clones, some missing. The sample has 210,000 or so clones, 85% to 90% seen once. Input material: PBMCs. This chain uses TRBV27 with TRBJ2-1, with TRBD2 matching 7 bases. The receptor's source is a man aged 30 to 39 in good health and CMV-seronegative. The CDR3 reads CASSFPAGLGRSNEQFF. CDR3 DNA sequence: TGTGCCAGCAGTTTCCCCGCAGGGCTCGGGAGGTCGAATGAGCAGTTCTTC.